This T cell receptor (beta chain) was sequenced in a study of technical replicates of blood from several donors (dated by TCRdb to the late 2010s). Remarks on this clone: The target of this receptor is not known. Per-nucleotide qualities are absent, and no much larger clonotype sits a single base away.

Library construction relied on the immunoSEQ multiplex PCR assay. In TCRdb, the immuneACCESS table is reduced to in-frame sequences with V and J assigned. These tables do not hold every clone; where another copy was compared, an unresolved V gene accounts for under half, and the others remain unexplained. In all, the sample holds more than 75,000 clones, and roughly 94% of those were seen once. The top ten clones comprise 0.2% to 0.3% of the sample. The TCR was taken from a human donor in good health. The source material was T cells isolated from PBMCs.

This receptor has the CDR3 CASSRGQLEAYGEQYF. In nucleotides, the sequence is TGTGCCAGCAGCCGTGGACAGCTAGAAGCCTACGGGGAGCAGTACTTC. The rearranged segments are TRBV28 and TRBJ2-7; perhaps TRBD1 is the D gene, with 6 bases matching. The CDR3 spans 16 residues, from the cysteine through the phenylalanine. Kept here is only the CDR3 DNA, which spans 48 bases and is read in frame from base 1. From the germline V gene, CDR1 is MDHEN and CDR2 is SYDVKM. V and J are truncated by 6 bases and 7 bases respectively, leaving an intervening sequence of 25 bases.